These 9 T cell receptor beta chains originate from one sample sequenced in a study of blood T cell repertoires in COVID-19. The method was immunoSEQ multiplex PCR; TCRdb's version includes in-frame clones alone and lacks a portion of them. Here the sample spans about 52,000 clones, over 75% being singletons. The sample consisted of peripheral blood. All receptors derive from a human donor in a cohort sampled during active COVID-19.

The chain joins TRBV4-1 to TRBJ2-1; 13 bases line up with TRBD2. This CDR3 comprises 17 residues. The germline V gene has CDR1 MGHRA and CDR2 YSYEKL. Unmatched junction bases numbered 5, after V lost 2 bases and J lost 4 bases. CDR3 region: CASSQPGLAGEYNEQFF. The CDR3 DNA reads TGCGCCAGCAGCCAACCCGGACTAGCGGGGGAATACAATGAGCAGTTCTTC.

The CDR3 nucleotides are TGTGCCACTAGACGACGGGCTTGGAAGAGGACAGGGGGGGAGAACTATGGCTACACCTTC. It yields the protein CATRRRAWKRTGGENYGYTF. The rearrangement uses TRBV19 and TRBJ1-2; 10 bases line up with TRBD1. The CDR3 is 20 amino acids. The V and J ends lost 10 bases and 2 bases, in that order; junction bases with no gene match: 25. Germline V gene lookup returns CDR1 LNHDA and CDR2 SQIVND (reference sequence).

A single count supports this clone. This rearrangement joins TRBV15 to TRBJ2-3; possible D gene TRBD2, 6 bases. Looked up from germline, CDR1 is LNHNV and CDR2 is YYDKDF (reference sequence). CDR3 size: 15 residues. V lost 3 bases, J lost 2 bases, and 12 bases lay in between. CDR3 amino acids: CATSSSGWVTDTQYF. In nucleotides, the CDR3 is TGTGCCACCAGCAGTAGCGGTTGGGTCACAGATACGCAGTATTTT.

In its sample, this clone is medium-sized (0.01 to 0.1%). CDR3 sequence: CASRDLAGTGYGYTF. DNA for the CDR3: TGTGCCAGCCGAGATCTGGCCGGGACAGGGTATGGCTACACCTTC. The V and J genes are TRBV27 and TRBJ1-2; 9 bases map to TRBD1. V shed 8 bases and J 5 bases; nucleotides not matched to a gene: 12. Germline values: CDR1 MNHEY, CDR2 SMNVEV (reference sequence). This CDR3 is built from 15 residues.

This clone showed up just once. The chain has TRBV9 and TRBJ1-3, with D uncertain. The CDR3 sequence is 14 residues long. The germline V gene encodes CDR1 SGDLS and CDR2 YYNGEE. V lost 7 bases and J lost 2, with 13 bases in between. The CDR3 region is CASQSGIPGNTIYF. The CDR3 DNA reads as TGTGCCAGCCAGTCCGGGATCCCTGGAAACACCATATATTTT.

The V gene is TRBV4-1, the J gene TRBJ2-7; 7 positions agree with TRBD2. Germline values: CDR1 MGHRA, CDR2 YSYEKL. Losses at the gene ends were 5 bases for V and 6 bases for J; bases not matched to a gene: 7. CDR3 length: 13 residues. The CDR3 sequence is CASSSRREAEQYF. DNA for the CDR3: TGCGCCAGCAGCTCGCGCCGGGAGGCCGAGCAGTACTTC.

CDR3 amino acids: CASSPFDRGGYTF. The CDR3 nucleotides are TGTGCCAGCAGTCCCTTCGACAGGGGTGGCTACACCTTC. J is TRBJ1-2 and V is TRBV12-3 or TRBV12-4; TRBD1 agrees at 8 bases. V lost 5 bases, J lost 7 bases, and 6 bases stayed unmatched. The CDR3 sequence is 13 residues long.

The chain combines TRBV7-4 with TRBJ2-7, with TRBD1 identical over 8 bases. Looked up from germline, CDR1 is SGHVT and CDR2 is SQSDAQ. Trimming at V came to 5 bases and at J to 2 bases, leaving 8 bases not matched to a gene. This CDR3 contains 15 residues. The CDR3 nucleotides read TGTGCCAGCAGCACACTAGGACAGGGACCCTACGAGCAGTACTTC. Translated, it gives CASSTLGQGPYEQYF.

The V and J genes are TRBV28 and TRBJ2-7, with 7 positions matching TRBD2. Trimming at V came to 2 bases and at J to 0 bases, leaving 1 base not matched to a gene. The CDR3 is 14 amino acids. Germline V gene sequence: CDR1 MDHEN, CDR2 SYDVKM. The CDR3 DNA is TGTGCCAGCAGTTTAACGGGGGGCTCCTACGAGCAGTACTTC. It codes for CASSLTGGSYEQYF.